This T cell receptor (beta chain) was identified during a study of blood T cell repertoires in COVID-19. The overall study: In each case, the material was cDNA or gDNA derived from T cells, B-cell-depleted T cells, or PBMCs.

This clone has a single count. Original processing methods: Reference gene primers were amplified, and this amplification served to estimate nucleated cell counts. Profiled with immunoSEQ multiplex PCR; TCRdb holds only in-frame clones, not every one. Clone size and V and J calls were adopted from that table, with D and trimming inferred from the DNA. Among over 200,000 clones listed, 85% to 90% were seen once. The CDR3 length is 17 residues. Trimming took 3 bases from V and 2 from J; bases not matched to a gene: 8. The germline CDR1 and CDR2 sequences are SGHTA and FQGNSA. Sequenced: peripheral blood. The chain recombines TRBV7-2 with TRBJ2-1; 9 nucleotides line up with TRBD1. The clonotype comes from a man aged 60 to 75 who had recovered from COVID-19. The CDR3 DNA sequence: TGTGCCAGCAGCTTGAAGACCGGGACAGGGACCTACAATGAGCAGTTCTTC. Translated, it gives CASSLKTGTGTYNEQFF. Supplemented by reference TRBV7-2 and TRBJ2-1, the full variable domain reads GAGVSQSPSNKVTEKGKDVELRCDPISGHTALYWYRQSLGQGLEFLIYFQGNSAPDKSGLPSDRFSAERTGGSVSTLTIQRTQQEDSAVYLCASSLKTGTGTYNEQFFGPGTRLTVL.